The present entry profiles one T cell receptor beta chain with its context. The germline gives CDR1 SNHLY, CDR2 FYNNEI. This CDR3 region has 14 residues. After removal of 7 bases from V and 4 bases from J, the junction contained 5 bases not matched to a gene. The table came from immunoSEQ multiplex PCR; TCRdb's copy has only in-frame clones and leaves some out. Seen here are fewer than 75,000 clones, roughly 87% observed once, and the top ten hold over 2.5%. This sample was included in a study of OX40 agonist ivuxolimab in advanced cancers. V gene TRBV2 combines with J gene TRBJ1-5; 9 bases agree with TRBD1. The sample was CD4+ or CD8+ T cells sorted from blood, taken in a trial of the OX40 agonist ivuxolimab. This clonotype was sampled from an adult with an advanced solid tumor such as melanoma, head and neck, liver or kidney cancer. Here the CDR3 DNA reads TGTGCCAGCACCCCCGGGACAGGGAATCAGCCCCAGCATTTT. This translates into CASTPGTGNQPQHF.